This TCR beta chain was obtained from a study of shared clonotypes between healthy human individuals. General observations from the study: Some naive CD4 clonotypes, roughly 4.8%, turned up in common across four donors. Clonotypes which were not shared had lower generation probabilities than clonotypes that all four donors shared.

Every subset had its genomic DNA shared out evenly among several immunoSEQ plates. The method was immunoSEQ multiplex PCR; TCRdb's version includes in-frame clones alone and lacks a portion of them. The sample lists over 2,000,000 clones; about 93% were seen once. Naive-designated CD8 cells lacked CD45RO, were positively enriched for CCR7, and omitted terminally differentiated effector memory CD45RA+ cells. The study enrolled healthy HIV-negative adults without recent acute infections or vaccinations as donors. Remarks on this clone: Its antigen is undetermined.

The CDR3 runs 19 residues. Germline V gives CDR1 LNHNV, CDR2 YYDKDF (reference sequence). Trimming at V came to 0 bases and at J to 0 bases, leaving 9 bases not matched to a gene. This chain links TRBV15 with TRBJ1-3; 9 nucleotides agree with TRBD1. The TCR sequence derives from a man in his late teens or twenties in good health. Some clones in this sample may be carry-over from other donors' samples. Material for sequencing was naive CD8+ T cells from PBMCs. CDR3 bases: TGTGCCACCAGCAGAGATCTTACGGGACAGGGCAGCTCTGGAAACACCATATATTTT. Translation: CATSRDLTGQGSSGNTIYF. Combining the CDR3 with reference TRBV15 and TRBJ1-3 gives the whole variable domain DAMVIQNPRYQVTQFGKPVTLSCSQTLNHNVMYWYQQKSSQAPKLLFHYYDKDFNNEADTPDNFQSRRPNTSFCFLDIRSPGLGDTAMYLCATSRDLTGQGSSGNTIYFGEGSWLTVV.